These 26 T cell receptor beta chains share one sample of origin, sequenced in a study of T cell responses to AZD1222 COVID-19 vaccine. Clones were sequenced by immunoSEQ multiplex PCR, and TCRdb holds only the in-frame ones, with some missing. The data hold over 70,000 clones, with more than 60% observed a single time. Source: peripheral blood, taken 28 days after the second dose of the MenACWY control vaccine. The origin of the receptors is an adult who received the MenACWY meningococcal vaccine as a control.

This chain uses TRBV7-3 with TRBJ2-7; D is perhaps TRBD1 (6 bases). The CDR3 contains 14 residues. Germline lookup yields CDR1 SGHTA and CDR2 FQGTGA. Trimming stripped 5 bases from V and 6 bases from J, with 17 bases between. CDR3 in amino acids: CASSLDRILGEQYF. The CDR3 DNA sequence: TGTGCCAGCAGCCTAGACAGGATTTTAGGCGAGCAGTACTTC. The entire variable domain, with the rest obtained from reference TRBV7-3 and TRBJ2-7, is as follows: GAGVSQTPSNKVTEKGKYVELRCDPISGHTALYWYRQSLGQGPEFLIYFQGTGAADDSGLPNDRFFAVRPEGSVSTLKIQRTERGDSAVYLCASSLDRILGEQYFGPGTRLTVT.

The chain uses TRBV10-3 and TRBJ1-3; D is unclear. From germline, CDR1 is ENHRY and CDR2 SYGVKD. This CDR3 region has 12 residues. Trimming left V 10 bases short and J 0 bases short, with 7 bases between. CDR3: CATSRSGNTIYF. The CDR3 nucleotides are TGTGCCACCTCACGCTCTGGAAACACCATATATTTT.

A note on this clone: This same CDR3 is encoded by further DNA sequences in the sample. This chain links TRBV19 with TRBJ1-1, with no clear D. V gave up 4 bases and J gave up 7 bases, with 7 bases separating them. CDR1 is LNHDA, CDR2 SQIVND, per germline (reference sequence). The CDR3 is 11 residues long. The CDR3 spells CASSTQSEAFF. The CDR3 DNA reads as TGTGCCAGTAGTACCCAGAGTGAAGCTTTCTTT.

The chain joins TRBV7-9 to TRBJ1-2; D is possibly TRBD1 (6 bases). The V gene's germline CDR1 is SEHNR and CDR2 FQNEAQ (reference sequence). The CDR3 is 13 amino acids. V was trimmed by 4 bases and J by 3 bases, leaving 9 bases between them. CDR3 DNA sequence: TGTGCCAGCAGCTGGGGGCCGGACTATGGCTACACCTTC. This sequence encodes CASSWGPDYGYTF.

This clone was counted once. The chain carries TRBV7-2 and TRBJ2-7; 9 nucleotides align to TRBD2. Per germline, CDR1 SGHTA and CDR2 FQGNSA. J gave up 0 bases and V 1 base, and 1 base lay outside the gene matches. The CDR3 sequence is 15 residues long. The CDR3 sequence: CASSLGGGGSYEQYF. The DNA for the CDR3 is TGTGCCAGCAGCTTAGGCGGGGGGGGCTCCTACGAGCAGTACTTC.

The V call is TRBV4-2, the J call TRBJ1-1; TRBD1 might be the D (6 bases). This CDR3 comprises 15 residues. Between the trimmed V and J ends, which lost 0 bases and 5 bases, there was a span of 13 bases. Germline lookup yields CDR1 LGHNA and CDR2 YNFKEQ. CDR3 nucleotides: TGTGCCAGCAGCCAAGATGGAAGGGGGGCTACTGAAGCTTTCTTT. Amino acids: CASSQDGRGATEAFF.

The V gene is TRBV18, the J gene TRBJ2-7; 8 bases fit TRBD2. The CDR3 length is 14 residues. Germline lookup yields CDR1 KGHSH and CDR2 LQKENI. J lost 5 bases, V lost 3 bases, and 6 bases had no gene match. The chain's CDR3 is CASSPSGSKNEQYF. The DNA of the CDR3 is TGTGCCAGCTCACCCAGCGGGAGTAAAAACGAGCAGTACTTC.

The CDR3 nucleotides read TGTGCCATCAGTCCGGGACAGCCAAATCAGCCCCAGCATTTT. Its protein is CAISPGQPNQPQHF. The gene calls are TRBV10-3 and TRBJ1-5; 7 positions agree with TRBD1. After removal of 5 bases from V and 4 bases from J, the junction contained 5 bases not matched to a gene. CDR3 size: 14 residues. Looked up from germline, CDR1 is ENHRY and CDR2 is SYGVKD.

The rearrangement uses TRBV9 and TRBJ1-1; D gene ambiguous. The CDR3 sequence is 15 residues long. The germline V gene encodes CDR1 SGDLS and CDR2 YYNGEE. The V end lost 0 bases, the J end lost 0 bases, and 9 bases lay between the germline ends. The CDR3: CASSVGWRLNTEAFF. The CDR3 DNA reads as TGTGCCAGCAGCGTAGGATGGCGTCTGAACACTGAAGCTTTCTTT.

The J gene is TRBJ1-2, the V gene TRBV19, with D maybe TRBD1 (5 bases). Per the germline V gene, CDR1 is LNHDA and CDR2 is SQIVND (reference sequence). Trimming stripped 1 base from V and 7 bases from J, with 7 bases between. This CDR3 has 12 amino acids. The CDR3 sequence: CASSIGDSGYTF. In DNA form, the CDR3 reads TGTGCCAGTAGTATAGGGGACTCTGGCTACACCTTC.

The chain is built from TRBV19 and TRBJ1-6, with 7 bases that match TRBD1. Per germline, CDR1 LNHDA and CDR2 SQIVND (reference sequence). The V gene end was trimmed by 6 bases and the J gene end by 7 bases; junction bases not matched to a gene: 12. This CDR3 has 16 residues. CDR3 protein: CASSDTGASWNSPLHF. The CDR3 DNA is TGTGCCAGTAGCGATACAGGGGCATCTTGGAATTCACCCCTCCACTTT.

This chain uses TRBV5-5 with TRBJ2-5; D tentatively fits TRBD1 or TRBD2 (6 bases each). V was clipped by 3 bases and J by 3 bases, with 12 bases between them. The CDR3 is 14 amino acids. The germline CDR1 and CDR2 sequences are SGHKS and YYEKEE (reference sequence). The CDR3 DNA sequence: TGTGCCAGCAGCTCGGGGGCCAGAAAAGAGACCCAGTACTTC. As protein: CASSSGARKETQYF.

The chain's CDR3 is CASQGYNSPLHF. Written as DNA, the CDR3 is TGTGCCAGCCAGGGTTATAATTCACCCCTCCACTTT. The rearrangement joins TRBV25-1 to TRBJ1-6; D is perhaps TRBD1 (5 bases). With 8 bases removed from V and 4 bases from J, the gap between germline ends came to 6 bases. Germline CDR1 MGHDK, CDR2 SYGVNS. This CDR3 is built from 12 residues.

The V and J genes are TRBV30 and TRBJ2-2, with D possibly matching TRBD2 (6 bases). V lost 0 bases, J lost 0 bases, and 17 bases lay in between. The germline V gene has CDR1 GTSNPN and CDR2 SVGIG (reference sequence). This CDR3 region has 18 residues. CDR3: CAWSVLPAGFSNTGELFF. The CDR3 region has the DNA TGTGCCTGGAGTGTACTTCCCGCGGGGTTTTCGAACACCGGGGAGCTGTTTTTT.

This clone was picked up one time. This chain uses TRBV30 with TRBJ1-1; D not certain. With 0 bases removed from V and 1 base from J, the gap between germline ends came to 21 bases. This CDR3 spans 18 amino acids. Germline V lookup: CDR1 GTSNPN, CDR2 SVGIG (reference sequence). The CDR3: CAWSVSGHGLRKNTEAFF. The DNA of the CDR3 is TGTGCCTGGAGTGTAAGTGGTCACGGCCTTCGGAAGAACACTGAAGCTTTCTTT.

This chain connects TRBV15 to TRBJ1-1; D might be TRBD1 (5 bases). The V and J ends lost 0 bases and 1 base respectively, with 15 bases between them. The CDR3 totals 17 residues. CDR1 LNHNV and CDR2 YYDKDF come from the germline V gene (reference sequence). The CDR3 sequence: CATSRDRGGFGNTEAFF. CDR3 coding DNA: TGTGCCACCAGCAGAGATCGGGGGGGATTCGGGAACACTGAAGCTTTCTTT.

The chain carries TRBV19 and TRBJ2-3; 9 positions agree with TRBD2. CDR1 is LNHDA, CDR2 SQIVND, per germline (reference sequence). Trimming removed 5 bases from V and 8 bases from J; junction bases left unmatched: 14. The CDR3 covers 16 residues. The CDR3 loop reads CASSPAGSGSSATQYF. The CDR3 nucleotides are TGTGCCAGTAGTCCCGCGGGTAGCGGGAGTTCGGCTACGCAGTATTTT. The full variable domain, completed using reference TRBV19 and TRBJ2-3, is DGGITQSPKYLFRKEGQNVTLSCEQNLNHDAMYWYRQDPGQGLRLIYYSQIVNDFQKGDIAEGYSVSREKKESFPLTVTSAQKNPTAFYLCASSPAGSGSSATQYFGPGTRLTVL.

The chain employs TRBV6-5 and TRBJ1-2, with D maybe TRBD1 (6 bases). Germline V lookup: CDR1 MNHEY, CDR2 SVGAGI. The CDR3 is made up of 13 amino acids. The V gene lost 6 bases and the J gene lost 8 bases, with 16 bases spanning the gap. The CDR3 DNA is TGTGCCAGCAGCACGACAGGACAAAGCGGCTACACCTTC. Its translation: CASSTTGQSGYTF.

The chain carries TRBV7-3 and TRBJ2-7; 7 bases line up with TRBD1. In germline, CDR1 is SGHTA, CDR2 FQGTGA. The V gene end was trimmed by 4 bases and the J gene end by 3 bases; junction bases not matched to a gene: 3. This CDR3 is 13 amino acids long. This CDR3 reads CASSYRGGYEQYF. The CDR3, as DNA: TGTGCCAGCAGCTACAGGGGTGGCTACGAGCAGTACTTC.

The chain is built from TRBV5-8 and TRBJ1-5; D unresolved. CDR3 length equals 15 residues. Germline V gives CDR1 SGHTS, CDR2 YDEGEE. Trimming took 0 bases from V and 4 from J, leaving 11 bases between them. The CDR3 nucleotides are TGTGCCAGCAGCTTGGGAGGACGGATTAATCAGCCCCAGCATTTT. Amino acids: CASSLGGRINQPQHF.

The chain uses TRBV15 and TRBJ2-7, with D uncertain. The germline V and J ends were trimmed by 0 bases and 10 bases, with 13 bases remaining between them. The CDR3 is made up of 13 amino acids. Germline V gene sequence: CDR1 LNHNV, CDR2 YYDKDF (reference sequence). The CDR3 sequence is CATSRDWTSTQYF. The CDR3 nucleotides are TGTGCCACCAGCAGAGATTGGACCAGCACCCAGTACTTC.

V gene TRBV7-9 combines with J gene TRBJ2-1; D remains ambiguous. The CDR3 loop spans 13 amino acids. Trimming cost V 0 bases and J 9 bases, with 9 bases left between them. Germline lookup yields CDR1 SEHNR and CDR2 FQNEAQ (reference sequence). The CDR3 sequence: CASSLAFGGEQFF. The DNA of the CDR3 is TGTGCCAGCAGCTTAGCGTTCGGTGGTGAGCAGTTCTTC.

V and J are TRBV29-1 and TRBJ2-1, with 14 bases matching TRBD2. Germline V gene data show CDR1 as SQVTM and CDR2 as ANQGSEA. Germline trimming cut 5 bases from V and 5 bases from J; bases unmatched to any gene: 8. The CDR3 consists of 16 residues. In DNA form, the CDR3 reads TGCAGCGTTTACCGATCGGGACTAGCGGGAGACAATGAGCAGTTCTTC. This sequence encodes CSVYRSGLAGDNEQFF.

The rearrangement uses TRBV6-5 and TRBJ1-4; D is uncertain. Trimming took 5 bases from V and 10 from J, leaving 17 bases between them. The CDR3 has 14 amino acids. The germline V gene encodes CDR1 MNHEY and CDR2 SVGAGI. This chain's CDR3 is CASSSGVASGKLFF. DNA of the CDR3: TGTGCCAGCAGTAGCGGGGTGGCATCTGGAAAACTGTTTTTT.

About this clone: The same CDR3 is also encoded by other DNA sequences in this sample. The CDR3 here is CASSSRDSPYEQYF. DNA of the CDR3: TGTGCCAGCAGCTCCAGGGACAGTCCATACGAGCAGTACTTC. The chain combines TRBV11-2 with TRBJ2-7; 7 positions match TRBD1. V trimming: 4 bases; J trimming: 4 bases; junction bases outside the gene matches: 7. Germline CDR1 SGHAT, CDR2 FQNNGV. The CDR3 length is 14 residues.

The chain joins TRBV6-2 or TRBV6-3 to TRBJ1-1; D is undetermined. V lost 4 bases to trimming and J lost 1 base, with 10 bases between them. This CDR3 comprises 14 residues. CDR1 is MNHEY and CDR2 is SVGEGT in the germline V gene. CDR3 residues: CASSFHEQNTEAFF. The CDR3, as DNA: TGTGCCAGCAGTTTTCACGAGCAGAACACTGAAGCTTTCTTT.